This entry concerns a single T cell receptor beta chain. Its specificity is not known. A single base is all that separates this from a far larger clone, so a read error is likely. This entry is derived from a study of shared clonotypes between healthy human individuals. Deep-level settings were used for running the assay. Libraries were prepared by immunoSEQ multiplex PCR; TCRdb keeps only in-frame clonotypes and omits some of them. The sample has 950,000 to 1,300,000 clones, around 74% seen once. General study results and limits: The authors sampled blood alone, and tissue repertoires likely differ.

Germline V gene lookup returns CDR1 MNHEY and CDR2 SMNVEV (reference sequence). The CDR3 is 13 amino acids. The rearrangement uses TRBV27 and TRBJ2-7, with TRBD1 identical over 7 bases. This TCR derives from a man aged 18 to 30 in good health. Sequencing used memory CD4+ T cells sorted from blood. Subset specified: CD45RA-negative fraction. CDR3 residues: CAGSPDRRGEQYF. The CDR3 region has the DNA TGTGCCGGCAGTCCGGACAGGCGTGGCGAGCAGTACTTC.